This passage covers 14 T cell receptor beta chains from one sample sequenced in a study of blood T cell repertoires in COVID-19. Generated by immunoSEQ multiplex PCR, the TCRdb table keeps only in-frame clones and is missing some. The sample consists of 40,000 or so clones, 65% to 90% of them appearing once. Sequencing used peripheral blood. These receptors all stem from a human donor in a cohort sampled during active COVID-19.

V usage is TRBV6-6 and J usage is TRBJ2-7; D is possibly TRBD2 (6 bases). Per the germline V gene, CDR1 is MNHNY and CDR2 is SVGAGI (reference sequence). The CDR3 has 16 amino acids. Trimming stripped 5 bases from V and 4 bases from J, with 21 bases between. The CDR3 is CASSHTGTFMAYEQYF. The CDR3 bases are TGTGCCAGCAGTCACACCGGGACTTTTATGGCTTACGAGCAGTACTTC.

The rearrangement joins TRBV30 to TRBJ1-1; perhaps TRBD1 as D (5 bases). The V end lost 5 bases, the J end lost 2 bases, and 12 bases lay between the germline ends. Germline CDR1 is GTSNPN and CDR2 is SVGIG (reference sequence). The CDR3 contains 13 residues. CDR3 nucleotide sequence: TGTGCCTGGGGGCCGGGGGTAAACACTGAAGCTTTCTTT. Its translation is CAWGPGVNTEAFF.

The gene calls are TRBV5-1 and TRBJ1-2; D gene uncertain. The length of the CDR3 is 13 residues. Germline CDR1 is SGHRS and CDR2 is YFSETQ. V lost 0 bases to trimming and J lost 4 bases, with 7 bases between them. This chain's CDR3 is CASSLAGSYGYTF. The CDR3, as DNA: TGCGCCAGCAGCTTGGCCGGGAGCTATGGCTACACCTTC.

The V gene is TRBV10-1, the J gene TRBJ2-1; 8 bases map to TRBD1. The CDR3 is 14 residues long. The V segment lost 3 bases and the J segment 10 bases; nucleotides outside the gene matches: 8. Germline CDR1 WNHNN, CDR2 SYGVQD (reference sequence). The CDR3 nucleotides read TGCGCCAGCAGTGATGGGCAGGGGGCGAGGGAGCAGTTCTTC. Its protein is CASSDGQGAREQFF.

This CDR3 reads CASSLEPQGQNTEAFF. DNA for the CDR3: TGCGCCAGCAGCTTGGAACCACAAGGACAGAACACTGAAGCTTTCTTT. V and J are TRBV5-1 and TRBJ1-1, with D perhaps matching TRBD1 (5 bases). Germline V CDR1 and CDR2: SGHRS, YFSETQ. Trimming shortened V by 0 bases and J by 1 base, and 13 bases separated the two germline ends. The CDR3 contains 16 residues.

The rearrangement joins TRBV29-1 to TRBJ1-5, with 8 bases identical to TRBD1. Looked up from germline, CDR1 is SQVTM and CDR2 is ANQGSEA. The CDR3 has 15 residues. Trimming removed 7 bases from V and 6 bases from J; junction bases left unmatched: 14. The CDR3, as DNA: TGCAGCGCGAGAGCCGGGACAGGTATTGGTCAGCCCCAGCATTTT. It specifies CSARAGTGIGQPQHF.

J is TRBJ1-5 and V is TRBV11-2; the match to TRBD1 covers 7 bases. CDR1 is SGHAT and CDR2 is FQNNGV in the germline V gene. With 5 bases clipped from V and 4 bases from J, the junction kept 8 bases outside the gene matches. The CDR3 sequence is 15 residues long. As DNA, the CDR3 is TGTGCCAGCAGCCGTGGACAGGAGAGGAATCAGCCCCAGCATTTT. It specifies CASSRGQERNQPQHF. Variable domain in full (rest from reference TRBV11-2 and TRBJ1-5): EAGVAQSPRYKIIEKRQSVAFWCNPISGHATLYWYQQILGQGPKLLIQFQNNGVVDDSQLPKDRFSAERLKGVDSTLKIQPAKLEDSAVYLCASSRGQERNQPQHFGDGTRLSIL.

The CDR3 here is CASGEGYRVRWEQYF. The CDR3 nucleotides read TGTGCCAGTGGCGAAGGCTACAGGGTTAGGTGGGAGCAGTACTTC. The chain uses TRBV25-1 and TRBJ2-7; a possible D gene is TRBD1 (6 bases). V lost 9 bases and J 7 bases, leaving 25 bases between the germline ends. Per germline, CDR1 MGHDK and CDR2 SYGVNS. This CDR3 has 15 residues.

In nucleotides, the CDR3 is TGTGCCACCAGTGATTTGCAGGGTGAAGCTTTCTTT. It translates to CATSDLQGEAFF. The chain has TRBV24-1 and TRBJ1-1; a weak D match, TRBD1 (5 bases). The length of the CDR3 is 12 residues. Germline assignment: CDR1 KGHDR and CDR2 SFDVKD. Trimming shortened V by 0 bases and J by 7 bases, and 5 bases separated the two germline ends.

The rearrangement uses TRBV7-3 and TRBJ2-3; TRBD2 matches at 8 bases. Germline CDR1 SGHTA, CDR2 FQGTGA. The CDR3 sequence is 16 residues long. J was trimmed by 0 bases and V by 5 bases; bases with no gene match: 7. The CDR3 protein is CASSPRASGSTDTQYF. The CDR3, as DNA: TGTGCCAGCAGCCCTCGAGCTAGCGGGAGCACAGATACGCAGTATTTT.

The chain is built from TRBV7-9 and TRBJ2-3, with TRBD2 identical over 7 bases. CDR3 size: 15 residues. Germline V gene lookup returns CDR1 SEHNR and CDR2 FQNEAQ (reference sequence). Germline trimming cut 4 bases from V and 6 bases from J; bases unmatched to any gene: 10. CDR3 sequence: CASSSGGLSGDTQYF. For the CDR3, the DNA is TGTGCCAGCAGCTCGGGGGGACTCTCCGGGGATACGCAGTATTTT.

The chain joins TRBV30 to TRBJ1-1, with D uncertain. The CDR3 runs to 15 residues. Germline CDR1 GTSNPN, CDR2 SVGIG (reference sequence). Deletions cut 1 base from V and 0 bases from J, with 12 bases between. CDR3 sequence: CAWSDRPPLNTEAFF. DNA for the CDR3: TGTGCCTGGAGTGACAGACCGCCATTGAACACTGAAGCTTTCTTT.

This chain links TRBV30 with TRBJ1-2; D is undetermined. V shed 0 bases and J shed 4 bases, with 12 bases lying between them. The CDR3 has 14 amino acids. From germline, CDR1 is GTSNPN and CDR2 SVGIG (reference sequence). CDR3 in DNA: TGTGCCTGGAGTGTACCCTCCCCTATCTATGGCTACACCTTC. This gives the protein CAWSVPSPIYGYTF. The variable domain in full, completed from reference TRBV30 and TRBJ1-2, reads SQTIHQWPATLVQPVGSPLSLECTVEGTSNPNLYWYRQAAGRGLQLLFYSVGIGQISSEVPQNLSASRPQDRQFILSSKKLLLSDSGFYLCAWSVPSPIYGYTFGSGTRLTVV.

This chain uses TRBV7-6 with TRBJ2-2, with 8 nucleotides matching TRBD2. The CDR3 length is 16 residues. Germline-derived CDR1 and CDR2 are SGHVS and FNYEAQ. The ends lost 4 bases at V and 7 bases at J; junction bases unmatched: 11. CDR3 in DNA: TGTGCCAGCAGCTCCCGGAGAGCGGGAGAGGTCGGGGAGCTGTTTTTT. Translating it yields CASSSRRAGEVGELFF.